This T cell receptor beta chain was recovered during a study of shared T cell receptors in the human thymus. Measured with immunoSEQ multiplex PCR; TCRdb has only the in-frame clones, and not every one. The data contain under 850,000 clones, roughly 90% of them singletons. In germline, CDR1 is MNHNS, CDR2 SASEGT. The CDR3 totals 17 residues. The trim removed 4 bases at V and 1 base at J, leaving 13 bases unmatched. The data also belong to a second study, concerning human thymus T cells. That paper adds: All donors were healthy Finnish infants who were undergoing corrective surgery to treat congenital heart defects. From resections taken during corrective heart surgery, the thymus tissue was obtained. Thymic and blood repertoires appeared to show biased V and J gene usage. Related research described thymic repertoires that were highly overlapping among unrelated individuals.

This sequence was found in a boy in the first two years of life with a congenital heart defect. The V gene is TRBV6-1, the J gene TRBJ2-7; 7 bases map to TRBD2. The source material was thymocytes. CDR3 sequence: CASSGRGLQRGSYEQYF. The DNA for the CDR3 is TGTGCCAGCAGTGGAAGGGGACTACAGAGGGGATCCTACGAGCAGTACTTC.